Reported below is one T cell receptor beta chain. Its antigen is not known. Only in-frame clones appear in the TCRdb table, and some are missing; sequencing was by immunoSEQ multiplex PCR. This sample has tens of thousands of clones, with about 91% found just once. This sample is drawn from a study of T cell responses to AZD1222 COVID-19 vaccine. General study results and limits: Among those given AZD1222, only five to seven were seropositive at baseline. Reports say nearly half of spike-specific TCRs go after unmutated variant regions. Donors in the cohort were predominantly white British and more often female, and clonal diversity was possibly underestimated.

This TCR came from an adult in good health. The starting material was peripheral blood, obtained on day 0 of AZD1222 vaccination.

The CDR3 DNA reads TGTGCCAGCAGCGTAGTCGGGAGTTCCGGGGAGCTGTTTTTT. This codes for CASSVVGSSGELFF. V and J are TRBV9 and TRBJ2-2; tentative D call: TRBD2 (6 bases). The CDR3 is made up of 14 amino acids. Germline CDR1 SGDLS, CDR2 YYNGEE. The ends were cut back, 0 bases at V and 6 bases at J, with 9 bases in the middle.